This T cell receptor beta chain was found in a study of shared clonotypes between healthy human individuals. General observations from the study: Against clonotypes common to all four donors, non-shared ones had lower generation probabilities. Sampling covered blood only; tissue repertoires likely differ.

A word on this clone: What it recognizes is unknown.

CDR1 and CDR2 (germline): GTSNPN, SVGIG (reference sequence). V was shortened by 1 base and J by 5 bases, with 9 bases between the two germline ends. This CDR3 spans 12 amino acids. As originally analysed: Junction-only immunoSEQ sequences carried no quality scores, so filtering differed. Generated by immunoSEQ multiplex PCR, the TCRdb table keeps only in-frame clones and is missing some. The V and J calls and the clone size are those of that table, but D and trimming were determined from the DNA. The repertoire has 2,100,000 or so clones, approximately 96% of them found once; the top ten carry around 0.13%.

This receptor was identified in a man between 18 and 35 years old in good health. J is TRBJ2-7 and V is TRBV30, with D unresolved. Sequencing was done on a sample of naive CD4+ T cells sorted from blood. Subset of the sample: CD45RA+ positively selected. CDR3 sequence: CAWSEGRHEQYF. As DNA, the CDR3 is TGTGCCTGGAGTGAGGGTAGGCACGAGCAGTACTTC.